These 15 T cell receptor beta chains share one sample of origin, sequenced in a study of T cells in Graves' hyperthyroidism and ophthalmopathy. It was RNA transcripts that yielded the amplified TCR beta CDR3 regions. An initial round of RT-PCR targeting the TCR CDR3 relied on the HTBI primer set. TCRdb called the multiplex PCR reads again in MiXCR, with one record for every CDR3 protein. The sample includes a few hundred thousand distinct CDR3 sequences, approximately 14% of them seen just once. The sample comprised blood. These receptor sequences come from a woman aged 25 to 39 with Graves' hyperthyroidism.

This clonotype was counted ten times or more. The rearrangement uses TRBV2 and TRBJ1-3; D is possibly TRBD1 (5 bases). V was clipped by 6 bases and J by 0 bases, with 9 bases between them. This CDR3 is built from 14 residues. Germline-derived CDR1 and CDR2 are SNHLY and FYNNEI. The CDR3 protein is CASSRDVSGNTIYF. DNA for the CDR3: TGTGCCAGCAGCAGGGACGTCTCTGGAAACACCATATATTTT.

This clonotype was seen at least ten times. The gene calls are TRBV3-1 and TRBJ2-1, with TRBD2 matching 14 bases. The CDR3 runs 15 residues. V shed 5 bases and J 9 bases; nucleotides not matched to a gene: 6. The germline CDR1 and CDR2 sequences are LGHDT and YNNKEL (reference sequence). CDR3 coding DNA: TGTGCCAGCAGCGGTGGGACTAGCGGGAGTGTTGAGCAGTTCTTC. Translation: CASSGGTSGSVEQFF.

This clonotype was observed at least ten times. The gene calls are TRBV2 and TRBJ2-6; unclear D gene. Germline CDR1 is SNHLY and CDR2 is FYNNEI. The CDR3 sequence is 17 residues long. Trimming stripped 7 bases from V and 1 base from J, with 17 bases between. The CDR3 here is CASKRDREVSGANVLTF. For the CDR3, the DNA is TGTGCCAGCAAGAGAGACCGAGAAGTATCTGGGGCCAACGTCCTGACTTTC.

The chain couples TRBV18 to TRBJ1-2; D uncertain. The CDR3 sequence is 13 residues long. Trimming took off 0 bases at V and 4 bases at J, with 6 bases between the two ends. Germline-derived CDR1 and CDR2 are KGHSH and LQKENI. CDR3 coding DNA: TGTGCCAGCTCACCACCCTGGCCCTATGGCTACACCTTC. Residues: CASSPPWPYGYTF.

The V and J genes are TRBV10-3 and TRBJ1-2; D is unresolved. This CDR3 is built from 12 residues. Between the trimmed V and J ends, which lost 6 bases and 7 bases, there was a span of 12 bases. Germline CDR1 ENHRY, CDR2 SYGVKD. CDR3 sequence (DNA): TGTGCCATCAGACAAGCCCCGACTGGCTACACCTTC. Its protein product is CAIRQAPTGYTF.

J is TRBJ2-1 and V is TRBV20-1, with D perhaps being TRBD1 or TRBD2 (5 bases each). V was pared by 2 bases and J by 7 bases, with 12 bases between. CDR3 length: 13 amino acids. Germline CDR1 reads DFQATT; CDR2 reads SNEGSKA (reference sequence). The CDR3 sequence: CSARPSRGNEQFF. The CDR3 DNA reads as TGCAGTGCTAGACCGTCGAGGGGAAATGAGCAGTTCTTC.

This clonotype has ten or more counts. This sequence joins TRBV7-9 and TRBJ2-5, with no clear D. The V end lost 5 bases, the J end lost 0 bases, and 13 bases lay between the germline ends. CDR1 and CDR2 from the germline V gene are SEHNR and FQNEAQ (reference sequence). This CDR3 is built from 15 residues. The CDR3 sequence is CASSPTSENQETQYF. CDR3 coding DNA: TGTGCCAGCAGCCCAACGTCAGAAAACCAAGAGACCCAGTACTTC.

This clonotype was recorded only once. A much more abundant neighbour one base away suggests this may be a read error. J is TRBJ1-5 and V is TRBV7-9; D is perhaps TRBD1 (5 bases). Germline V gives CDR1 SEHNR, CDR2 FQNEAQ (reference sequence). The germline V and J ends were trimmed by 5 bases and 1 base, with 15 bases remaining between them. This CDR3 region has 16 residues. The CDR3: CASSNPGGKSNQPQHF. In nucleotides, the CDR3 is TGTGCCAGCAGCAACCCCGGGGGTAAAAGCAATCAGCCCCAGCATTTT.

This clonotype has just a few counts. This chain uses TRBV20-1 with TRBJ2-5; TRBD1 matches 9 bases. Trimming took 0 bases from V and 2 from J; bases not matched to a gene: 13. This CDR3 contains 18 residues. CDR1 and CDR2 from the germline V gene are DFQATT and SNEGSKA (reference sequence). The DNA of the CDR3 is TGCAGTGCTAGAGATGGGACAGGGCTCAGGAGGACGCAAGAGACCCAGTACTTC. Amino acid sequence: CSARDGTGLRRTQETQYF.

Remarks on this clonotype: Its ends do not fully match the called genes, so a read error is possible. CDR3 amino acids: CTSSPSGGNSGNTIYF. In DNA form, the CDR3 reads TGTACCAGCTCACCATCTGGGGGGAACTCTGGAAACACCATATATTTT. This sequence joins TRBV18 and TRBJ1-3, with D maybe TRBD1 (5 bases). The CDR3 sequence is 16 residues long. Germline CDR1 KGHSH, CDR2 LQKENI.

Only a few counts were recorded for this clonotype. V and J are TRBV20-1 and TRBJ2-2; 8 nucleotides line up with TRBD2. Trimming removed 2 bases from V and 8 bases from J; junction bases left unmatched: 4. Germline V CDR1 and CDR2: DFQATT, SNEGSKA (reference sequence). The CDR3 extends over 13 amino acids. The CDR3 spells CSARWLAGGELFF. The CDR3, as DNA: TGCAGTGCTAGATGGTTAGCGGGAGGGGAGCTGTTTTTT.

This clonotype was detected many times. The chain combines TRBV20-1 with TRBJ1-2; 7 nucleotides line up with TRBD1. The germline V gene has CDR1 DFQATT and CDR2 SNEGSKA (reference sequence). With 6 bases clipped from V and 5 bases from J, the junction kept 9 bases outside the gene matches. The CDR3 consists of 13 residues. The CDR3 is CSARWDREYGYTF. DNA of the CDR3: TGCAGTGCGCGTTGGGACAGAGAGTATGGCTACACCTTC.

This clonotype showed up just a few times. This chain links TRBV20-1 with TRBJ2-1; 9 bases are a match to TRBD2. This CDR3 contains 16 residues. Germline V gives CDR1 DFQATT, CDR2 SNEGSKA (reference sequence). The J segment lost 7 bases and the V segment lost 0 bases, leaving 10 bases of the junction unmatched. The CDR3 DNA reads TGCAGTGCTAGAGATTTACAGCGGGAGGTTCAAAATGAGCAGTTCTTC. Its protein product is CSARDLQREVQNEQFF.

This clonotype occurred many times. The V call is TRBV12-3 or TRBV12-4, the J call TRBJ2-1; D is unclear. Trimming shortened V by 0 bases and J by 3 bases, and 6 bases separated the two germline ends. CDR3 size: 14 residues. As DNA, the CDR3 is TGTGCCAGCAGTTTAGCGCCCCTCTACAATGAGCAGTTCTTC. This codes for CASSLAPLYNEQFF.

The table lists this clonotype with many counts. The chain carries TRBV5-1 and TRBJ2-1, with 9 bases fitting TRBD2. Germline V gives CDR1 SGHRS, CDR2 YFSETQ. The CDR3 extends over 14 amino acids. The V and J ends lost 3 bases and 6 bases, in that order; junction bases with no gene match: 4. The CDR3 DNA follows: TGCGCCAGCAGCTCACGGACTAGCGTCAATGAGCAGTTCTTC. It yields the protein CASSSRTSVNEQFF.